The present entry profiles one T cell receptor (beta chain) with its context. Trimming removed 4 bases at V and 2 bases at J, with 7 bases between. Germline V gene lookup returns CDR1 SGDLS and CDR2 YYNGEE. This CDR3 has 13 amino acids. The data were obtained in a study of blood T cell repertoires in COVID-19. The overall study: The origin of the acute and convalescent COVID-19 samples was the United States, Italy and Spain.

The repertoire was sequenced with immunoSEQ multiplex PCR; TCRdb's copy has only in-frame clones and lacks some. The data show approximately 200,000 clones, about 86% seen once. The chain joins TRBV9 to TRBJ2-1; TRBD2 might be the D (6 bases). Specimen: peripheral blood. The TCR sequence derives from a man aged 60 to 69 who had recovered from COVID-19. This chain's CDR3 is CASSRGAYNEQFF. Here the CDR3 DNA reads TGTGCCAGCAGCCGCGGGGCCTACAATGAGCAGTTCTTC.